This TCR beta chain derives from a study of CD8+ T cells in alopecia areata (dated by TCRdb to the late 2010s). At the level of the whole study: The study used high-throughput TCRbeta sequencing to examine T cell clonal expansion in alopecia areata, in both the C3H/HeJ mouse model and human patients. Human TCRbeta sequencing covered scalp tissue and sorted CD4+ and CD8+ peripheral blood T cells from patchy and totalis/universalis alopecia areata patients and healthy controls. Scalp clonality was compared across normal scalp (n=4), patchy alopecia areata scalp (n=8), and alopecia totalis/universalis scalp (n=8). RNA was extracted with the PAXgene miRNA kit for fixed scalp, the miRNeasy kit for PBMCs, and the RNeasy kit for mouse skin. TCRbeta CDR3 regions were amplified by immunoSEQ multiplex PCR using 35 Vbeta forward and 13 Jbeta reverse primers.

What the study reported, not specific to this receptor: Shared TCR sequences between patients were less evident than in mice, which may be partly attributable to HLA diversity in the patient population. Higher clonality and more expanded CD8+ clones were observed in lesional scalp than in normal scalp, particularly in alopecia totalis/universalis, a finding suggestive of antigenic drive. Unlike mouse skin, where gammadelta T cells dominate, normal human skin contains resident alphabeta T cells that get sequenced too, which complicates analysis of the scalp TCR repertoire.

The method was the immunoSEQ multiplex PCR assay. RNA was extracted from all samples and reverse transcribed into cDNA as template for TCR sequencing. First-strand cDNA was synthesized with SuperScript III using a 2:1 mix of oligo-dT and random hexamers. A synthetic immune receptor repertoire was used to gauge amplification bias, and whatever bias remained was removed computationally. Per the original workflow: After raw reads were preprocessed to remove errors, the CDR3 was defined following IMGT conventions as running from the conserved cysteine to phenylalanine. To get clonality, Shannon entropy was normalized by log2 of the number of productive unique TCRs and the result was subtracted from 1. Scalp TCRbeta sequences were cross-referenced with sorted blood CD4 and CD8 repertoires so that the CD4 or CD8 identity of scalp clones could be inferred. In its TCRdb copy, this immuneACCESS table keeps in-frame sequences only and misses some clones. Where compared with another copy, unresolved V genes explain less than half of these, and the others have no known cause. The V and J calls and clone size were taken over from that table, and D and trimming were inferred from the DNA. The sample has approximately 150,000 clones on record, 50% to 65% of them singletons. The ten largest clones represent about 4.4% of the sample.

As concerns this clone: Its antigen specificity is not known. No base qualities exist here, and no much larger clone lies one base off it.

The CDR3 contains 12 residues, cysteine and phenylalanine counted. CDR3 DNA only is kept here, 36 bases in frame from base 1. The V and J ends are trimmed by 8 bases and 4 bases, leaving 8 bases between them. The germline V gene encodes CDR1 MNHEY and CDR2 SVGAGI. After PBMCs were isolated by density centrifugation and stained for CD3, CD4 and CD8, a FACSAria was used to sort CD4+ and CD8+ T cells. Scalp biopsies and blood samples were provided by unaffected controls. The rearranged chain carries TRBV6-5 and TRBJ2-2, with a weak D call of TRBD2 (6 bases match). Sequencing used CD4+ T cells sorted from blood. This clonotype was sampled from a human donor in good health. CDR3 reads: CASGTPTGELFF. The sequenced DNA is TGTGCCAGCGGGACTCCCACCGGGGAGCTGTTTTTT.